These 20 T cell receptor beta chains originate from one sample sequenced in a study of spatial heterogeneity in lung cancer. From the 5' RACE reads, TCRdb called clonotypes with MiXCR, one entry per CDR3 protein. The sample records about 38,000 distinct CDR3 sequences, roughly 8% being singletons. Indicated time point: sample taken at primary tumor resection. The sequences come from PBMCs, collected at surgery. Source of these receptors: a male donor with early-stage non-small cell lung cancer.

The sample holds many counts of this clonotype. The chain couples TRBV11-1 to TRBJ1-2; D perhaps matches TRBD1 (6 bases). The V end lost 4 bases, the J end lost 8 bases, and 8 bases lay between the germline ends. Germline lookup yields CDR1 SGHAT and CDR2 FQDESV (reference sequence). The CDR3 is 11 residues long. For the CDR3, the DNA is TGTGCCAGCAGCTCCAGGGGAGGCTACACCTTC. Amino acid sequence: CASSSRGGYTF.

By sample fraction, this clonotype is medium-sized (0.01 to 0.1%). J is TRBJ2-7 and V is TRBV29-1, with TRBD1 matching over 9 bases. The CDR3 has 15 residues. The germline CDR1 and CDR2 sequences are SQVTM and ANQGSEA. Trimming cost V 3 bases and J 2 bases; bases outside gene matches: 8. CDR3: CSVEDGTGQTYEQYF. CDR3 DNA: TGCAGCGTTGAGGACGGGACAGGGCAAACCTACGAGCAGTACTTC.

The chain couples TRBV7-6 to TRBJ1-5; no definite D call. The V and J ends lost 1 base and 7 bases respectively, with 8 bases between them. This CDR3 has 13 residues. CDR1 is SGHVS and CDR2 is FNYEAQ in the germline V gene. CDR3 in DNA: TGTGCCAGCAGCTTAGGCCGGGCGCAGCCCCAGCATTTT. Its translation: CASSLGRAQPQHF.

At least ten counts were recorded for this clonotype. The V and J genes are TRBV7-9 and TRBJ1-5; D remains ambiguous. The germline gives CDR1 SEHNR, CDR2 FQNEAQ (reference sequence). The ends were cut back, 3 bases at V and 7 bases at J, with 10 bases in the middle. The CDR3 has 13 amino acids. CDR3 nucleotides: TGTGCCAGCAGCTTGGAGCGGGAACAGCCCCAGCATTTT. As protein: CASSLEREQPQHF.

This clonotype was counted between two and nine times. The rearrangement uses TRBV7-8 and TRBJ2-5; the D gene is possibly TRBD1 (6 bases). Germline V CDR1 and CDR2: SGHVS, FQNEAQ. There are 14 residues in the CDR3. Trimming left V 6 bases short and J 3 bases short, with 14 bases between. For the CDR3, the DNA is TGTGCCAGCAGTTCGGGACATGGGGAAGAGACCCAGTACTTC. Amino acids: CASSSGHGEETQYF.

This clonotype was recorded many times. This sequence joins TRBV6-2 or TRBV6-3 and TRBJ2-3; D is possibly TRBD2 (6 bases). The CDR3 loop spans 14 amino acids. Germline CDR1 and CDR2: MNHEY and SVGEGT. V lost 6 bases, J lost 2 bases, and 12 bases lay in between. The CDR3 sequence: CASRNREPTDTQYF. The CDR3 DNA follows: TGTGCCAGCAGAAACCGGGAGCCCACAGATACGCAGTATTTT.

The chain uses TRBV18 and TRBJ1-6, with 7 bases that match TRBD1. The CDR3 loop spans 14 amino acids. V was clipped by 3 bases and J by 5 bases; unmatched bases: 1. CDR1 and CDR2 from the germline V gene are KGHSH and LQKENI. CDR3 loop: CASSPGTDNSPLHF. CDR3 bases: TGTGCCAGCTCACCGGGGACAGATAATTCACCCCTCCACTTT.

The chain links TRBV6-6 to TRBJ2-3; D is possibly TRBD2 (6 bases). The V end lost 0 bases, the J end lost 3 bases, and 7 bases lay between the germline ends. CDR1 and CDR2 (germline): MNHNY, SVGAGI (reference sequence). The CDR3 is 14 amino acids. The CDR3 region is CASSYSRGTDTQYF. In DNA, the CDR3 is TGTGCCAGCAGTTACTCTCGGGGGACAGATACGCAGTATTTT.

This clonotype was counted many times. The CDR3 protein is CSARVDRTNTGELFF. The CDR3 coding sequence is TGCAGTGCTAGAGTCGACAGAACGAACACCGGGGAGCTGTTTTTT. This sequence joins TRBV20-1 and TRBJ2-2, with D tentatively TRBD1 (5 bases). The CDR3 loop spans 15 amino acids. Germline-derived CDR1 and CDR2 are DFQATT and SNEGSKA (reference sequence). Trimming removed 1 base from V and 0 bases from J, with 9 bases in between.

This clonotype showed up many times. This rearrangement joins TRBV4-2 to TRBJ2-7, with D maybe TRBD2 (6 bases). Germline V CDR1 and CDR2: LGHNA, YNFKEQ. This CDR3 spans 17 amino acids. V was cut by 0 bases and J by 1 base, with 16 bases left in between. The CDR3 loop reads CASSQDSDYRYSYEQYF. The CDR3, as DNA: TGTGCCAGCAGCCAAGATTCGGACTATAGATATTCCTACGAGCAGTACTTC.

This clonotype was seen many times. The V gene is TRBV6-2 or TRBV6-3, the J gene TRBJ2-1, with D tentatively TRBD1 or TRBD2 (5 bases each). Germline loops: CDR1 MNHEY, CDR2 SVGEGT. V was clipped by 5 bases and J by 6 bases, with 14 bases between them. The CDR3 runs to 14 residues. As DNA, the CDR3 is TGTGCCAGCAGTCAGAGAGGGGTCCTCAATGAGCAGTTCTTC. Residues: CASSQRGVLNEQFF.

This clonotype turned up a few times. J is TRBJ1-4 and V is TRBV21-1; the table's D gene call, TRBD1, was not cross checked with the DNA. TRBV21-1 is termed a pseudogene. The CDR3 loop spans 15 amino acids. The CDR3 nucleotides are TGTGCCAGCAGCAAAGGACAGGGAGGTAATGAAAAACTGTTTTTT. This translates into CASSKGQGGNEKLFF.

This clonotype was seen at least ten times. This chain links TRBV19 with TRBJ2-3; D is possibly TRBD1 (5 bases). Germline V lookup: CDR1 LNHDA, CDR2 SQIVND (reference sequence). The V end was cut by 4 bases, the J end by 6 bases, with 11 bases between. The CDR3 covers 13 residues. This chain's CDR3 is CASSTQGADTQYF. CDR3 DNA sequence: TGTGCCAGTAGTACCCAGGGTGCTGATACGCAGTATTTT. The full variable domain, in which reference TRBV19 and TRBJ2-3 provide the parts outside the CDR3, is DGGITQSPKYLFRKEGQNVTLSCEQNLNHDAMYWYRQDPGQGLRLIYYSQIVNDFQKGDIAEGYSVSREKKESFPLTVTSAQKNPTAFYLCASSTQGADTQYFGPGTRLTVL.

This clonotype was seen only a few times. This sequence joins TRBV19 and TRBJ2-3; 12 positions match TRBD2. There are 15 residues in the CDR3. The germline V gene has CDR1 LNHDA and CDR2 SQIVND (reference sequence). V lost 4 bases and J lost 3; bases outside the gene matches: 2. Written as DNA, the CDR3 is TGTGCCAGTAGTACTCTAGCGGGAGGGACAGATACGCAGTATTTT. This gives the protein CASSTLAGGTDTQYF.

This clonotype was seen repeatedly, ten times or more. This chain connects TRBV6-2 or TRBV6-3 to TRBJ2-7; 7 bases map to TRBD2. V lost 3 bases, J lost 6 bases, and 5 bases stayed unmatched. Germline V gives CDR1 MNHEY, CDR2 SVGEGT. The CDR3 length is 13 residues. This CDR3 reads CASSYVAGVEQYV. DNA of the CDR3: TGTGCCAGCAGTTATGTCGCGGGAGTCGAGCAGTACGTC.

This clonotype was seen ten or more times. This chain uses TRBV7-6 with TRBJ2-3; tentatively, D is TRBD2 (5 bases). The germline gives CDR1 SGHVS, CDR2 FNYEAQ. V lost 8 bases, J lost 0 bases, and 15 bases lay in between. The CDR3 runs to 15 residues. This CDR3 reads CASLPSSSSTDTQYF. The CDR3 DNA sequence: TGTGCCAGCTTGCCTAGCTCGTCTAGCACAGATACGCAGTATTTT.

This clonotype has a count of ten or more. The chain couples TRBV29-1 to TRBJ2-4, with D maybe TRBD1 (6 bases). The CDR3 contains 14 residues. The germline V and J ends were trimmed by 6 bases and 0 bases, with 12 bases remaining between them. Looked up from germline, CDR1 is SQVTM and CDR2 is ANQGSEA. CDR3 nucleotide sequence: TGCAGCGTCCAGGACAGATTAGCCAAAAACATTCAGTACTTC. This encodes CSVQDRLAKNIQYF.

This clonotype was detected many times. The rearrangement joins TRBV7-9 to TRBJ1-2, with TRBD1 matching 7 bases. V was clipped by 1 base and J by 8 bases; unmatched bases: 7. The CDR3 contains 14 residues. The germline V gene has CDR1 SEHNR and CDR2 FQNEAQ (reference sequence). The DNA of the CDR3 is TGTGCCAGCAGCTTAGAGACAGGGTCAAGAGGCTACACCTTC. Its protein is CASSLETGSRGYTF.

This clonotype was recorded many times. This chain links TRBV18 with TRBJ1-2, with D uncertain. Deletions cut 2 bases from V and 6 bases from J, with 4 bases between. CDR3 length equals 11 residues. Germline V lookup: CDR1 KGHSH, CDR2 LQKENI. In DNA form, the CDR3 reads TGTGCCAGCTCACCAGGGGATGGCTACACCTTC. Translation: CASSPGDGYTF.

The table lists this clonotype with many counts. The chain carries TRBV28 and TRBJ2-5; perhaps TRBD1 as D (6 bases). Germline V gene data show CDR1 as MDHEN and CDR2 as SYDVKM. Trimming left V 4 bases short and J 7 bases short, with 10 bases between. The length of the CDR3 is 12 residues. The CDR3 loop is CASSSGVRTQYF. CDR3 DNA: TGTGCCAGCAGTTCAGGGGTTAGGACCCAGTACTTC.